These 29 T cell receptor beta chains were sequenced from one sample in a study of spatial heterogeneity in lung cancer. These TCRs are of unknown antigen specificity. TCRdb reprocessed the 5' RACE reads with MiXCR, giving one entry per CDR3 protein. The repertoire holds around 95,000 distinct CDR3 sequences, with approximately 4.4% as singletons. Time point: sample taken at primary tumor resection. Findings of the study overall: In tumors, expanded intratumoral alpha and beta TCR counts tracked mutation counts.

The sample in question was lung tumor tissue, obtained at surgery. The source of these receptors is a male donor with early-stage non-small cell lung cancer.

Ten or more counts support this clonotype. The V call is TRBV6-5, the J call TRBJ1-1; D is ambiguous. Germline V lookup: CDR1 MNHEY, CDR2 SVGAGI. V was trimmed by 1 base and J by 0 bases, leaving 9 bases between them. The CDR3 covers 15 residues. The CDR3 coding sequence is TGTGCCAGCAGTTACTTGGGCTATCTGAACACTGAAGCTTTCTTT. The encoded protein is CASSYLGYLNTEAFF.

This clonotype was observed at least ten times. CDR3: CASSPRPRPQETQYF. CDR3 in DNA: TGTGCCAGCAGTCCACGCCCCCGGCCCCAAGAGACCCAGTACTTC. This chain uses TRBV27 with TRBJ2-5; D remains unclear. The length of the CDR3 is 15 residues. The V gene lost 5 bases and the J gene lost 1 base, with 14 bases spanning the gap. Germline V gives CDR1 MNHEY, CDR2 SMNVEV (reference sequence).

CDR3 loop: CSVAGRASGSKEQFF. The DNA of the CDR3 is TGCAGCGTTGCCGGGAGGGCTAGCGGTTCCAAGGAGCAGTTCTTC. This chain connects TRBV29-1 to TRBJ2-1; 8 bases are a match to TRBD2. V dropped 4 bases and J dropped 10; count of bases not matched to a gene: 15. This CDR3 spans 15 amino acids. The V gene's germline CDR1 is SQVTM and CDR2 ANQGSEA.

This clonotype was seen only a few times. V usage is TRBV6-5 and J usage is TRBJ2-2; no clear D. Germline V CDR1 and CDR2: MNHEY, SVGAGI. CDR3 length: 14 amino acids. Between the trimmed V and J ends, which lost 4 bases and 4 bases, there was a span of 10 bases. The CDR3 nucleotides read TGTGCCAGCAGTTCCTCTGGCATCACCGGGGAGCTGTTTTTT. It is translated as CASSSSGITGELFF.

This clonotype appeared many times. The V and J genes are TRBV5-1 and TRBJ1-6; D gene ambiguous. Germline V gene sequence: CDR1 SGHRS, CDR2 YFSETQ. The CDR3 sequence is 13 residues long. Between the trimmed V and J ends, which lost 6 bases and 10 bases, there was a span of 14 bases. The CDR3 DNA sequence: TGCGCCAGCACCGAATTTGAGGGCTCACCCCTCCACTTT. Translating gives CASTEFEGSPLHF.

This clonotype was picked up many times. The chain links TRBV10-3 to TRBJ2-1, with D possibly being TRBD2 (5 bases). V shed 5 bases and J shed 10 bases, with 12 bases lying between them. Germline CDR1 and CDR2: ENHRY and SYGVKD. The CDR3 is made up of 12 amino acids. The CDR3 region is CAISPEVTEQFF. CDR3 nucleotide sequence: TGTGCCATCAGTCCGGAGGTGACCGAGCAGTTCTTC.

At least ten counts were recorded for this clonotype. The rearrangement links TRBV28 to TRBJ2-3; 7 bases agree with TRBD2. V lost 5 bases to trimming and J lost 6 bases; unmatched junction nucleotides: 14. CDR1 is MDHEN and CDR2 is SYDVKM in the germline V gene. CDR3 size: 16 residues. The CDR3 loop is CASSPRVWRERDTQYF. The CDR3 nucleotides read TGTGCCAGCAGTCCCCGGGTCTGGCGGGAGCGGGATACGCAGTATTTT.

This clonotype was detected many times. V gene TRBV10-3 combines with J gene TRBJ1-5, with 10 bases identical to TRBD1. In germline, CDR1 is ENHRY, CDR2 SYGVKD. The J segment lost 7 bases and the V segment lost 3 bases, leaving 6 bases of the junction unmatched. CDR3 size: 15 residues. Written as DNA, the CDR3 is TGTGCCATCAGTGACGCTCCGGGACAGGGGCAGCCCCAGCATTTT. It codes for CAISDAPGQGQPQHF.

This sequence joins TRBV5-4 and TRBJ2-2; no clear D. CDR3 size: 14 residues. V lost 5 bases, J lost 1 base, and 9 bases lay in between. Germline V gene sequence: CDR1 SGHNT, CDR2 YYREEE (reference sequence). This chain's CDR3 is CASRPGVNTGELFF. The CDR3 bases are TGTGCCAGCAGACCAGGAGTGAACACCGGGGAGCTGTTTTTT.

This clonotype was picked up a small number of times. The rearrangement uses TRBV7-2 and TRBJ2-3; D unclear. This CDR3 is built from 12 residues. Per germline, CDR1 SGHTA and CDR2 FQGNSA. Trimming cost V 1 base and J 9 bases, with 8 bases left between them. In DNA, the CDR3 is TGTGCCAGCAGCTTAGAGTGGAGCACGCAGTATTTT. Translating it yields CASSLEWSTQYF.

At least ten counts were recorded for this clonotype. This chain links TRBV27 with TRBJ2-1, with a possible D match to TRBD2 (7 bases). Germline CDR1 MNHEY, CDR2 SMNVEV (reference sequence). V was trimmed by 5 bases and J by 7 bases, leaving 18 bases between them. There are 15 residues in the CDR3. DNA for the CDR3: TGTGCCAGCAGTCTAGGAGTTGGGGGGGCTAATGAGCAGTTCTTC. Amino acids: CASSLGVGGANEQFF.

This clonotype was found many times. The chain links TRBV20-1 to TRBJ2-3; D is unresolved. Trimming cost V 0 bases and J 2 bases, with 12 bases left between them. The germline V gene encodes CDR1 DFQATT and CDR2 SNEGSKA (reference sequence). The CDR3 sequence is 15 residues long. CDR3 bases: TGCAGTGCTAGAGAGGATAGAACAAACACAGATACGCAGTATTTT. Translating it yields CSAREDRTNTDTQYF.

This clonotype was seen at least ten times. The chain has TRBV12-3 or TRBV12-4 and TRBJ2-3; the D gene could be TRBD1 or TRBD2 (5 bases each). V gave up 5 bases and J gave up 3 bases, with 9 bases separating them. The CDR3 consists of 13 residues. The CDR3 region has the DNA TGTGCCAGCAGTGGAGAGGGGACAGATACGCAGTATTTT. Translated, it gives CASSGEGTDTQYF.

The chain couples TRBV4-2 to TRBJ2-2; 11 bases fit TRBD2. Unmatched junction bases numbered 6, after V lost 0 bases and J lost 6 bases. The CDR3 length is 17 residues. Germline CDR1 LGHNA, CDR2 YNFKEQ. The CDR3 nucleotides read TGTGCCAGCAGCCAAGATATTCTAGCGGGAGGTTCCGGGGAGCTGTTTTTT. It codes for CASSQDILAGGSGELFF.

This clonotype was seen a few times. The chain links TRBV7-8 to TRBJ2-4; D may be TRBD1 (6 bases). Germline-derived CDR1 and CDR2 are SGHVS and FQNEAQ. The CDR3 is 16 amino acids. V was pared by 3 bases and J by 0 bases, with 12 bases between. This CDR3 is CASSFGQGLAKNIQYF. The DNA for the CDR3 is TGTGCCAGCAGCTTTGGGCAGGGGTTAGCCAAAAACATTCAGTACTTC.

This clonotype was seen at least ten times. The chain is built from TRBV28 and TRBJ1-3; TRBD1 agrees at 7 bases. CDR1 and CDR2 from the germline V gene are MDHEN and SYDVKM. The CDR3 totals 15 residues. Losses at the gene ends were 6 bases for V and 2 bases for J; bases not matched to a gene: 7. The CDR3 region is CASSKDRDPGNTIYF. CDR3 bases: TGTGCCAGCAGCAAAGACAGGGACCCTGGAAACACCATATATTTT.

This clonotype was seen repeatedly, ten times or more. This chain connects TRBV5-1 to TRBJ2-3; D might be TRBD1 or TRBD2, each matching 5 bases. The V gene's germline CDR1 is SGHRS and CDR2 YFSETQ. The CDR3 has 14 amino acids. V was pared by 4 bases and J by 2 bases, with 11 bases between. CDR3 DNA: TGCGCCAGCAGCCTCCGGGACCCCACAGATACGCAGTATTTT. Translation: CASSLRDPTDTQYF. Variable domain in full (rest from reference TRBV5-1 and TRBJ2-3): KAGVTQTPRYLIKTRGQQVTLSCSPISGHRSVSWYQQTPGQGLQFLFEYFSETQRNKGNFPGRFSGRQFSNSRSEMNVSTLELGDSALYLCASSLRDPTDTQYFGPGTRLTVL.

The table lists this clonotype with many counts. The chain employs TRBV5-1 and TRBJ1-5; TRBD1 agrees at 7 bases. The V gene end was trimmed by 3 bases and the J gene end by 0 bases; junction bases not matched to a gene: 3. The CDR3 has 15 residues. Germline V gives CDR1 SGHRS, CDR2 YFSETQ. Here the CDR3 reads CASSSGTDSNQPQHF. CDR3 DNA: TGCGCCAGCAGCTCCGGGACAGATAGCAATCAGCCCCAGCATTTT.

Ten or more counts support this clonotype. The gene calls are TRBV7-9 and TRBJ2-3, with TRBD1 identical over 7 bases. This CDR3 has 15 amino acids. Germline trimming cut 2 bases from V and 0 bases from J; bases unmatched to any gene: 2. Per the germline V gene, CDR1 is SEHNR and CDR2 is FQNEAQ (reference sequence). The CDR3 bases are TGTGCCAGCAGCTTATTACAGGGGAGCACAGATACGCAGTATTTT. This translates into CASSLLQGSTDTQYF.

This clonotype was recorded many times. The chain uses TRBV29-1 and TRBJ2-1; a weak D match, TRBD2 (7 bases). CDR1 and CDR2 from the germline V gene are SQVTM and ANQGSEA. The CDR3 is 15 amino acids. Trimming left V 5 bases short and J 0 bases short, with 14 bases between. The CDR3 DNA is TGCAGCGTTTGGGGGGGGCTCCGCTCCTACAATGAGCAGTTCTTC. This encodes CSVWGGLRSYNEQFF.

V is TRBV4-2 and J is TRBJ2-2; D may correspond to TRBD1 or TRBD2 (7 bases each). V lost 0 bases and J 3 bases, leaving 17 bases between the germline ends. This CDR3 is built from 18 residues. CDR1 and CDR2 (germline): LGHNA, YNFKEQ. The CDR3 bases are TGTGCCAGCAGCCAAGATGCAGGGGGAGGGCCCGACACCGGGGAGCTGTTTTTT. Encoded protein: CASSQDAGGGPDTGELFF.

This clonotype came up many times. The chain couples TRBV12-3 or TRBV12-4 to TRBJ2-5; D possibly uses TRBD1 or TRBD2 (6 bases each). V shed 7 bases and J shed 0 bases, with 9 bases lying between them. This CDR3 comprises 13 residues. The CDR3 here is CASKEGDQETQYF. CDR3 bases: TGTGCCAGCAAGGAGGGGGACCAAGAGACCCAGTACTTC.

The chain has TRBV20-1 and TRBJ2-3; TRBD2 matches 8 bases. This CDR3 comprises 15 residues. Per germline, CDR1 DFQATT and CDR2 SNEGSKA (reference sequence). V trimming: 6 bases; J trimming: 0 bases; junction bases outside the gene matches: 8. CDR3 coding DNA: TGCAGTGCATGGGGGAGCGGGGGTAGCACAGATACGCAGTATTTT. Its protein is CSAWGSGGSTDTQYF.

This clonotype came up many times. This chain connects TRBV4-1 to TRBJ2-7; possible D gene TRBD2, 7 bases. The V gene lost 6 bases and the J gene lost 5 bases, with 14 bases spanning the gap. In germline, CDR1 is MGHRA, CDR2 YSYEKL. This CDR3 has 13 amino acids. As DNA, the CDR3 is TGCGCCAGCAGTCTCGGGGGGCAGGACGAGCAGTACTTC. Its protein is CASSLGGQDEQYF.

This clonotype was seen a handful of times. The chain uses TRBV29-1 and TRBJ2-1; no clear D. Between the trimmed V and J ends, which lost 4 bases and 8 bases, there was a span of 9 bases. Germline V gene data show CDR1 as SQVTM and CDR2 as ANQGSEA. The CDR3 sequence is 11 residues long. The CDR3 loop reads CSVVPGDEQFF. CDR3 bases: TGCAGCGTTGTCCCCGGTGATGAGCAGTTCTTC.

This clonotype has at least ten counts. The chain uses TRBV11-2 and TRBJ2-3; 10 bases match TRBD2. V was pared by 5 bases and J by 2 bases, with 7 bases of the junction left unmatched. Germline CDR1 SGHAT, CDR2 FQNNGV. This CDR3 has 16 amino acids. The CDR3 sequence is CASSRHGLAVTDTQYF. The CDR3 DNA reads TGTGCCAGCAGCCGCCACGGACTAGCGGTCACAGATACGCAGTATTTT.

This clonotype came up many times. In DNA form, the CDR3 reads TGCAGCGTTGTTGGTCGGGGTGGAGTGGATACGCAGTATTTT. Protein sequence: CSVVGRGGVDTQYF. V gene TRBV29-1 combines with J gene TRBJ2-3, with D maybe TRBD2 (5 bases). With 4 bases removed from V and 6 bases from J, the gap between germline ends came to 17 bases. Germline V gene lookup returns CDR1 SQVTM and CDR2 ANQGSEA. This CDR3 comprises 14 residues.

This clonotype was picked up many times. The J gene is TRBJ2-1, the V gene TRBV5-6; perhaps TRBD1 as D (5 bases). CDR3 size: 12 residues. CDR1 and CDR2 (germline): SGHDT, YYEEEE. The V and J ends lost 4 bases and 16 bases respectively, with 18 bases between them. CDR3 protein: CASSQIDSPSFF. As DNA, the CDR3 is TGTGCCAGCAGCCAAATAGACAGCCCGTCCTTCTTC.

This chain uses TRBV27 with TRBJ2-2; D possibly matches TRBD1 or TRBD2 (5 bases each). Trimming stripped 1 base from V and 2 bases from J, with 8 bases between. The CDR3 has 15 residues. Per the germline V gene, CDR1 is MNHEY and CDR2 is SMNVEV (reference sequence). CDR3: CASSLLRDNTGELFF. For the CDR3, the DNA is TGTGCCAGCAGTTTATTAAGGGACAACACCGGGGAGCTGTTTTTT.